The 21 T cell receptor beta chains reported below all come from one sample, sequenced in a study of cytomegalovirus exposure and HLA in healthy donors. Libraries were prepared by immunoSEQ multiplex PCR; TCRdb keeps only in-frame clonotypes and omits some of them. The top ten clones hold less than 7% of a sample with 200,000 to 250,000 clones, around 78% of them seen once. Sequenced material: PBMCs. Source of these receptors: a woman aged 18-30 years in good health and CMV-seronegative.

The chain combines TRBV25-1 with TRBJ1-1, with D uncertain. CDR3 length equals 13 residues. V gave up 6 bases and J gave up 3 bases, with 11 bases separating them. Germline V gene data show CDR1 as MGHDK and CDR2 as SYGVNS. Here the CDR3 DNA reads TGTGCCAGCAGCCGACCCGAATACACTGAAGCTTTCTTT. Its translation: CASSRPEYTEAFF.

The sample holds one count of this clone. The chain has TRBV7-3 and TRBJ2-5; no firm D call. Germline-derived CDR1 and CDR2 are SGHTA and FQGTGA. Deletions cut 5 bases from V and 6 bases from J, with 16 bases between. The CDR3 spans 14 residues. CDR3 coding DNA: TGTGCCAGCAGCCCTAAAGCAGGCTCGCAGACCCAGTACTTC. Its translation: CASSPKAGSQTQYF.

V usage is TRBV5-6 and J usage is TRBJ2-7; 8 nucleotides align to TRBD2. The CDR3 contains 15 residues. Germline V gene data show CDR1 as SGHDT and CDR2 as YYEEEE. J gave up 4 bases and V 5 bases, and 11 bases lay outside the gene matches. CDR3 residues: CASSRGLASMYEQYF. CDR3 nucleotide sequence: TGTGCCAGCAGTCGAGGACTAGCTTCGATGTACGAGCAGTACTTC.

V is TRBV5-4 and J is TRBJ2-1; 7 nucleotides agree with TRBD1. The CDR3 is made up of 15 amino acids. With 3 bases clipped from V and 0 bases from J, the junction kept 3 bases outside the gene matches. Germline CDR1 SGHNT, CDR2 YYREEE (reference sequence). The CDR3 protein is CASSSDRSSYNEQFF. CDR3 nucleotides: TGTGCCAGCAGCTCGGACAGGAGCTCCTACAATGAGCAGTTCTTC.

The rearrangement uses TRBV19 and TRBJ1-2; a possible D gene is TRBD1 (5 bases). The germline V gene has CDR1 LNHDA and CDR2 SQIVND (reference sequence). V lost 4 bases, J lost 4 bases, and 16 bases lay in between. The CDR3 spans 15 residues. The CDR3 reads CASSTWGGQFYGYTF. The CDR3 DNA follows: TGTGCCAGTAGTACCTGGGGCGGGCAGTTCTATGGCTACACCTTC.

The chain links TRBV5-1 to TRBJ2-1, with unresolved D. The CDR3 loop spans 11 amino acids. Trimming pared 4 bases from V and 8 bases from J, leaving 7 bases between. In germline, CDR1 is SGHRS, CDR2 YFSETQ. This CDR3 reads CASSQRDEQFF. CDR3 in DNA: TGCGCCAGCAGCCAAAGGGATGAGCAGTTCTTC.

The J gene is TRBJ2-3, the V gene TRBV27; 9 positions match TRBD2. The CDR3 is 16 amino acids. V shed 4 bases, J shed 2 bases, and the junction held 7 bases outside the gene matches. Germline V CDR1 and CDR2: MNHEY, SMNVEV (reference sequence). The CDR3: CASSSPGTSNTDTQYF. The CDR3, as DNA: TGTGCCAGCAGTTCCCCCGGGACTAGCAACACAGATACGCAGTATTTT.

V is TRBV6-5 and J is TRBJ1-5, with D perhaps matching TRBD1 (6 bases). Trimming stripped 4 bases from V and 6 bases from J, with 13 bases between. Germline V CDR1 and CDR2: MNHEY, SVGAGI. The CDR3 is 14 amino acids. The CDR3 loop is CASSSQGWVQPQHF. For the CDR3, the DNA is TGTGCCAGCAGTTCACAGGGATGGGTTCAGCCCCAGCATTTT.

The CDR3 DNA is TGCGCCAGCAGCCAAGACTACAATGAGCAGTTCTTC. Protein product: CASSQDYNEQFF. The V gene is TRBV4-1, the J gene TRBJ2-1; no clear D gene. The CDR3 has 12 amino acids. Per the germline V gene, CDR1 is MGHRA and CDR2 is YSYEKL. The V end was cut by 0 bases, the J end by 3 bases, with 0 bases between.

The rearrangement uses TRBV28 and TRBJ2-7; 8 bases align to TRBD1. V lost 1 base, J lost 2 bases, and 7 bases stayed unmatched. CDR3 length equals 16 residues. The germline V gene encodes CDR1 MDHEN and CDR2 SYDVKM. In DNA, the CDR3 is TGTGCCAGCAGTTTATCCCTTCAGGGGGCGCCCTACGAGCAGTACTTC. As protein: CASSLSLQGAPYEQYF. The full variable domain, with the rest looked up from reference TRBV28 and TRBJ2-7, is DVKVTQSSRYLVKRTGEKVFLECVQDMDHENMFWYRQDPGLGLRLIYFSYDVKMKEKGDIPEGYSVSREKKERFSLILESASTNQTSMYLCASSLSLQGAPYEQYFGPGTRLTVT.

V is TRBV6-1 and J is TRBJ1-1; perhaps TRBD1 as D (6 bases). The CDR3 length is 14 residues. V lost 2 bases to trimming and J lost 8 bases, with 15 bases between them. The germline CDR1 and CDR2 sequences are MNHNS and SASEGT. CDR3 protein: CASSEYRDNSEAFF. DNA for the CDR3: TGTGCCAGCAGTGAATACCGGGACAATTCCGAAGCTTTCTTT.

This clone was detected a few times. V gene TRBV9 combines with J gene TRBJ2-7; 13 nucleotides align to TRBD2. The CDR3 is made up of 18 amino acids. Looked up from germline, CDR1 is SGDLS and CDR2 is YYNGEE. V lost 4 bases to trimming and J lost 2 bases; unmatched junction nucleotides: 12. The CDR3 region has the DNA TGTGCCAGCAGCCCAACAGGGAGGACTAGCGGGAGCCCCTACGAGCAGTACTTC. Protein: CASSPTGRTSGSPYEQYF.

This clone was counted only a few times. The chain links TRBV19 to TRBJ2-3, with 13 bases fitting TRBD2. V lost 4 bases and J lost 6; bases outside the gene matches: 7. The CDR3 has 16 residues. Per the germline V gene, CDR1 is LNHDA and CDR2 is SQIVND (reference sequence). CDR3 in DNA: TGTGCCAGTAGTACAAGGACTAGCGGGAGCAAGGATACGCAGTATTTT. Protein sequence: CASSTRTSGSKDTQYF.

The chain joins TRBV30 to TRBJ1-1; no clear D gene. Trimming pared 4 bases from V and 2 bases from J, leaving 17 bases between. Germline lookup yields CDR1 GTSNPN and CDR2 SVGIG (reference sequence). This CDR3 is 15 amino acids long. In nucleotides, the CDR3 is TGTGCCTGGAATCGAGGTAGGGTTGTTAACACTGAAGCTTTCTTT. Translated, it gives CAWNRGRVVNTEAFF.

This clone was found once. The chain employs TRBV30 and TRBJ1-4; D perhaps matches TRBD1 (5 bases). The V end was cut by 1 base, the J end by 0 bases, with 9 bases between. CDR1 is GTSNPN, CDR2 SVGIG, per germline (reference sequence). The length of the CDR3 is 15 residues. The CDR3 protein is CAWSEGVATNEKLFF. CDR3 nucleotide sequence: TGTGCCTGGAGTGAAGGGGTTGCAACTAATGAAAAACTGTTTTTT. Supplemented by reference TRBV30 and TRBJ1-4, the full variable domain reads SQTIHQWPATLVQPVGSPLSLECTVEGTSNPNLYWYRQAAGRGLQLLFYSVGIGQISSEVPQNLSASRPQDRQFILSSKKLLLSDSGFYLCAWSEGVATNEKLFFGSGTQLSVL.

In nucleotides, the CDR3 is TGTGCCAGCAGTCCGGACAGGGGCAATAATCAGCCCCAGCATTTT. The encoded protein is CASSPDRGNNQPQHF. The genes are TRBV27 and TRBJ1-5; TRBD1 matches at 9 bases. Germline V gene lookup returns CDR1 MNHEY and CDR2 SMNVEV (reference sequence). Unmatched junction bases numbered 6, after V lost 5 bases and J lost 4 bases. The CDR3 sequence is 15 residues long.

The chain recombines TRBV6-1 with TRBJ1-1; weak D call: TRBD1 (5 bases). This CDR3 contains 12 residues. Germline V lookup: CDR1 MNHNS, CDR2 SASEGT. V was clipped by 2 bases and J by 5 bases, with 6 bases between them. The CDR3 DNA reads as TGTGCCAGCAGTGAATGGGGGACTGAAGCTTTCTTT. As protein: CASSEWGTEAFF.

This chain joins TRBV7-8 and TRBJ1-5, with a weak D call TRBD1 (5 bases). The CDR3 runs 15 residues. Trimming cost V 5 bases and J 5 bases, with 16 bases left between them. Germline lookup yields CDR1 SGHVS and CDR2 FQNEAQ. The CDR3 here is CASSQVRGGYQPQHF. As DNA, the CDR3 is TGTGCCAGCAGCCAGGTCCGTGGGGGGTATCAGCCCCAGCATTTT.

As regards this clone: One junction end does not reproduce the germline sequence, and a read error may be involved. The same CDR3 is also encoded by other DNA sequences in this sample. The chain carries TRBV6-1 and TRBJ2-7, with D perhaps TRBD2 (6 bases). Germline V gene data show CDR1 as MNHNS and CDR2 as SASEGT. The CDR3 loop spans 12 amino acids. In nucleotides, the CDR3 is TGTGCTAGCAGGGACTCCATCGGCGAGCAGTACTTC. Amino acid sequence: CASRDSIGEQYF.

The gene calls are TRBV4-1 and TRBJ1-2; 7 bases are a match to TRBD1. The CDR3 extends over 16 amino acids. CDR1 and CDR2 from the germline V gene are MGHRA and YSYEKL. Losses at the gene ends were 1 base for V and 3 bases for J; bases not matched to a gene: 8. CDR3 sequence: CASSQGAGQAYYGYTF. The CDR3 bases are TGCGCCAGCAGCCAAGGAGCTGGACAGGCATACTATGGCTACACCTTC.

This chain connects TRBV6-5 to TRBJ2-7; the D gene is possibly TRBD1 (5 bases). Germline CDR1 MNHEY, CDR2 SVGAGI. Trimming removed 8 bases at V and 3 bases at J, with 14 bases between. The CDR3 extends over 13 amino acids. The CDR3 sequence: CASGPTASYEQYF. The CDR3 nucleotides read TGTGCCAGCGGCCCGACAGCCAGCTACGAGCAGTACTTC.